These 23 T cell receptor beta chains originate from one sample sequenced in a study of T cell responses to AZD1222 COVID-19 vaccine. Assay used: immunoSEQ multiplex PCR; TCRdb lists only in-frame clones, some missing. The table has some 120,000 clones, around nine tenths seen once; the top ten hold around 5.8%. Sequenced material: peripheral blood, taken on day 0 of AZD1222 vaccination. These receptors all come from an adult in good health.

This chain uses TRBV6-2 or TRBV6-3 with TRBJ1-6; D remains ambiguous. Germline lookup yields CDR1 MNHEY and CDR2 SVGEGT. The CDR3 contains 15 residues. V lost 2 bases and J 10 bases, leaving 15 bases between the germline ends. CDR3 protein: CASSYGIRPYSPLHF. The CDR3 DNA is TGTGCCAGCAGTTACGGTATCCGTCCATACTCACCCCTCCACTTT.

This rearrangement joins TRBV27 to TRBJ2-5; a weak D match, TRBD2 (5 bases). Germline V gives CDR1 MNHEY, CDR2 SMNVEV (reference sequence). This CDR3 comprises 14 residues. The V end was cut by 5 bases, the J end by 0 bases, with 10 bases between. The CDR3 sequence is CASSGGRYQETQYF. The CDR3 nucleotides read TGTGCCAGCAGTGGAGGACGGTACCAAGAGACCCAGTACTTC.

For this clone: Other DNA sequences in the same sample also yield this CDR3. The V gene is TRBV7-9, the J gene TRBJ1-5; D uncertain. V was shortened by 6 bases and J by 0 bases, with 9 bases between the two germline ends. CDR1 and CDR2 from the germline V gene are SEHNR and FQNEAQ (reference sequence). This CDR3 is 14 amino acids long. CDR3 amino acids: CASSPGASNQPQHF. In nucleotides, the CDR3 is TGTGCCAGCAGTCCAGGAGCTAGCAATCAGCCCCAGCATTTT.

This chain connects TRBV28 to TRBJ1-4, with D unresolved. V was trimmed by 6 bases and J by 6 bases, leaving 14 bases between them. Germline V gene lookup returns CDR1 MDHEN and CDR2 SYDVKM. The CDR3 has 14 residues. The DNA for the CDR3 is TGTGCCAGCAGGCCAGGATCTTGGGATGAAAAACTGTTTTTT. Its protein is CASRPGSWDEKLFF.

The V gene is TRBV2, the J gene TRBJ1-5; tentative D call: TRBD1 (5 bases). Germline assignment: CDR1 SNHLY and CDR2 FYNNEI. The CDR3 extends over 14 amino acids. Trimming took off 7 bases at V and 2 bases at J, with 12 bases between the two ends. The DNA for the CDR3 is TGTGCCAGCACGCGGGGGGAGGGCAATCAGCCCCAGCATTTT. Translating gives CASTRGEGNQPQHF.

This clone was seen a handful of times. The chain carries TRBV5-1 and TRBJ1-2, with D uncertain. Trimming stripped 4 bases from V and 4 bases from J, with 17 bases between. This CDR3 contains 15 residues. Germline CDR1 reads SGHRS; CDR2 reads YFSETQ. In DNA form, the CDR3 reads TGCGCCAGCAGCGCCTCTCAGGTCTCGGTCTATGGCTACACCTTC. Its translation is CASSASQVSVYGYTF.

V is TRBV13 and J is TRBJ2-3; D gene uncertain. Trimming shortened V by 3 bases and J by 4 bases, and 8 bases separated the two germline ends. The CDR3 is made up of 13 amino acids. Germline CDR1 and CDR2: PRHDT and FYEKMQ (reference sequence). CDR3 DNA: TGTGCCAGCAGCTTCGGACCCTCAGATACGCAGTATTTT. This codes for CASSFGPSDTQYF.

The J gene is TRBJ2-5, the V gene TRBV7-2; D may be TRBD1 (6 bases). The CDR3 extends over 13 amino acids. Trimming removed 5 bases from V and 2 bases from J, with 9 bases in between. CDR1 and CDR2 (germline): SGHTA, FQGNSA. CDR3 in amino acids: CASSPGVQETQYF. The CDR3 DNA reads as TGTGCCAGCAGCCCAGGGGTGCAAGAGACCCAGTACTTC.

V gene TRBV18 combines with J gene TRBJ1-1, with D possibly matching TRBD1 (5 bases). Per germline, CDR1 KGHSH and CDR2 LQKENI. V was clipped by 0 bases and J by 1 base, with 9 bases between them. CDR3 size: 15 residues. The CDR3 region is CASSPPGTGNTEAFF. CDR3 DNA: TGTGCCAGCTCACCACCGGGGACGGGGAACACTGAAGCTTTCTTT.

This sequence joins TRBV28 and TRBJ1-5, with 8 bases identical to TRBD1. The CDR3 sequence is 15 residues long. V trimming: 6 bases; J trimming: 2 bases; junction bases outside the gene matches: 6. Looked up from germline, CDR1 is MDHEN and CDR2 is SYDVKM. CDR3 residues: CASSLGTGRNQPQHF. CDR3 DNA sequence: TGTGCCAGCAGCCTCGGGACAGGCCGCAATCAGCCCCAGCATTTT.

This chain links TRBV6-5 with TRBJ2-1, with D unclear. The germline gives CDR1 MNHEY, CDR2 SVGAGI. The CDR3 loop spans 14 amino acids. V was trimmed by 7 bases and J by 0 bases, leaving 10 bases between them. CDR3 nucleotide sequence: TGTGCCAGCAAAAGGGCAGACTCCTACAATGAGCAGTTCTTC. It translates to CASKRADSYNEQFF.

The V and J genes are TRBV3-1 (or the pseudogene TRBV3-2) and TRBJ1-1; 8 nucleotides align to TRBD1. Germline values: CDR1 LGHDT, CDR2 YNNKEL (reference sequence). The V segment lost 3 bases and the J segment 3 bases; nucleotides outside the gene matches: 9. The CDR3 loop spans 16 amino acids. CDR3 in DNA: TGTGCCAGCAGCCATCTTTTCGGACAGGGATACACTGAAGCTTTCTTT. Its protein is CASSHLFGQGYTEAFF.

CDR3 in DNA: TGTGCCAGTATGGGGGGCACTGAAGCTTTCTTT. Its protein product is CASMGGTEAFF. This chain joins TRBV19 and TRBJ1-1, with D tentatively TRBD1 (5 bases). Germline V CDR1 and CDR2: LNHDA, SQIVND (reference sequence). This CDR3 spans 11 amino acids. Trimming removed 7 bases from V and 4 bases from J, with 7 bases in between.

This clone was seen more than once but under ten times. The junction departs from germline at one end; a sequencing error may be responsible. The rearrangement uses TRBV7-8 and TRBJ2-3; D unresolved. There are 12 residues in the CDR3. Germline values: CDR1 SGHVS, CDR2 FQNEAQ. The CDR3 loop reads CASSSNTNTQYF. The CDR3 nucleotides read TGTGCCAGCAGCTCCAACACAAATACGCAGTATTTT. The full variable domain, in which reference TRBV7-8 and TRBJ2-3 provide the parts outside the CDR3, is GAGVSQSPRYKVAKRGQDVALRCDPISGHVSLFWYQQALGQGPEFLTYFQNEAQLDKSGLPSDRFFAERPEGSVSTLKIQRTQQEDSAVYLCASSSNTNTQYFGPGTRLTVL.

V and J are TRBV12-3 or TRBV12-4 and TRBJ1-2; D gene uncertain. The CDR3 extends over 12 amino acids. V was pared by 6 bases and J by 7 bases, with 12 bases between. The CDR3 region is CASSSPGSGYTF. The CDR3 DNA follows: TGTGCCAGCAGCTCCCCAGGCTCTGGCTACACCTTC.

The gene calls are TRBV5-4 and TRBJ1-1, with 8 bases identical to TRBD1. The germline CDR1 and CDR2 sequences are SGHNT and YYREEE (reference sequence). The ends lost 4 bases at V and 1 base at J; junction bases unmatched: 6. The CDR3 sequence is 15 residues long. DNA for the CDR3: TGTGCCAGCAGCCCCCGACAGGGGACGAACACTGAAGCTTTCTTT. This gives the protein CASSPRQGTNTEAFF.

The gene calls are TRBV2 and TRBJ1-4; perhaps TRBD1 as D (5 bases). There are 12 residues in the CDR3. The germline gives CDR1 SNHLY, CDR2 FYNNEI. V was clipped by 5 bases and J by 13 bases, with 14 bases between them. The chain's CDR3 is CASSLEMGGLFF. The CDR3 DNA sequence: TGTGCCAGCAGTCTTGAGATGGGGGGACTGTTTTTT.

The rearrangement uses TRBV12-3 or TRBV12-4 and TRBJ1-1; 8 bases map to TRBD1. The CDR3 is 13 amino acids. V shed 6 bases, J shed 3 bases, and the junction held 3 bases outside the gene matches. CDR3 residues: CASSRQGYTEAFF. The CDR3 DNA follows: TGTGCCAGCAGCAGACAGGGGTACACTGAAGCTTTCTTT.

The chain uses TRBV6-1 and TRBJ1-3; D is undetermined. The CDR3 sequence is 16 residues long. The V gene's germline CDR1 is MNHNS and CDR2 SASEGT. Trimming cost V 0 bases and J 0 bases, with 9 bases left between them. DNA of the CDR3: TGTGCCAGCAGTGAAGCGCGGCCGAGCTCTGGAAACACCATATATTTT. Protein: CASSEARPSSGNTIYF.

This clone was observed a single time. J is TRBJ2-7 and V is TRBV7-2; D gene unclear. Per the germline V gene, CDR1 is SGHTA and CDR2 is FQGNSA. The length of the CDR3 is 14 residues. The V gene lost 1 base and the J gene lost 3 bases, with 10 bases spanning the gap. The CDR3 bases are TGTGCCAGCAGCTTAGGGCAGGCCTACTACGAGCAGTACTTC. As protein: CASSLGQAYYEQYF.

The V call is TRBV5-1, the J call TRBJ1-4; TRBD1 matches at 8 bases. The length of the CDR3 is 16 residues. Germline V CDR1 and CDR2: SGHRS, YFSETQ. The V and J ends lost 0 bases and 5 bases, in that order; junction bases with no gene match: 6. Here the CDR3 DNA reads TGCGCCAGCAGCTTGGTTCCGGGACAGGCAAATGAAAAACTGTTTTTT. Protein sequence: CASSLVPGQANEKLFF.

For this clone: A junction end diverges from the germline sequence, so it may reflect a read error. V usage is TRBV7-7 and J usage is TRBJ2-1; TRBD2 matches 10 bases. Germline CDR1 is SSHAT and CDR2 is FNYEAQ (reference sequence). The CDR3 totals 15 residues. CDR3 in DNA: TGTGCTAGCAGCTTACTTAGCGGGGGGACCAATGAGCAGTTCTTC. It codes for CASSLLSGGTNEQFF.

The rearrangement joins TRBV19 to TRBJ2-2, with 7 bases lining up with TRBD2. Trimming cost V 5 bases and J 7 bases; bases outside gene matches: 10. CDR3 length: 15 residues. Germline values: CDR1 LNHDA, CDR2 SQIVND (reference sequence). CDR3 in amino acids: CASSSWEGSVGELFF. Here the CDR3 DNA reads TGTGCCAGTAGTTCGTGGGAGGGCAGTGTCGGGGAGCTGTTTTTT. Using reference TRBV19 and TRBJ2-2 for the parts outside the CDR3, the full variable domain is DGGITQSPKYLFRKEGQNVTLSCEQNLNHDAMYWYRQDPGQGLRLIYYSQIVNDFQKGDIAEGYSVSREKKESFPLTVTSAQKNPTAFYLCASSSWEGSVGELFFGEGSRLTVL.